One sample yielded the 9 T cell receptor beta chains listed below, sequenced in a study of beta chain features in type 1 diabetes. Findings and limits, study-wide: All four CD4+ subsets from Type 1 diabetes patients carried moderately but significantly shorter TCRB CDR3s.

Every bit of the isolated RNA underwent reverse transcription, so sequencing read expressed TCRB transcripts. The assay was immunoSEQ multiplex PCR, and TCRdb's table has in-frame clones only and misses some. The repertoire includes 50,000 to 65,000 clones, 42% of them detected once, and around 1.5% sits in the top ten. No antigen is known for these receptors. Sequencing was done on a sample of Tregs from blood. Source of these receptors: a man aged 25-45 years with type 1 diabetes.

The chain combines TRBV7-9 with TRBJ1-6, with D possibly TRBD1 on 6 matching bases. Germline V gene lookup returns CDR1 SEHNR and CDR2 FQNEAQ (reference sequence). CDR3 length: 14 amino acids. Trimming removed 7 bases at V and 9 bases at J, with 16 bases between. The CDR3 DNA reads as TGTGCCAGCAACCCCAGGCAGGGGAGTTCACCCCTCCACTTT. Translating it yields CASNPRQGSSPLHF.

The J gene is TRBJ2-1, the V gene TRBV11-1; D might be TRBD2 (6 bases). The CDR3 is made up of 14 amino acids. Trimming took off 1 base at V and 13 bases at J, with 17 bases between the two ends. From germline, CDR1 is SGHAT and CDR2 FQDESV (reference sequence). CDR3 region: CASSLERVGVAQFF. CDR3 in DNA: TGTGCCAGCAGCTTAGAGCGGGTAGGGGTCGCTCAGTTCTTC.

The sample holds one count of this clone. The rearrangement uses TRBV7-2 and TRBJ2-1; 7 positions match TRBD1. The CDR3 is made up of 14 amino acids. V shed 3 bases and J 8 bases; nucleotides not matched to a gene: 7. The V gene's germline CDR1 is SGHTA and CDR2 FQGNSA. The CDR3 nucleotides read TGTGCCAGCAGCTTGAGACAGGGTAGTCATGAGCAGTTCTTC. As protein: CASSLRQGSHEQFF.

The chain uses TRBV14 and TRBJ2-1; possibly TRBD2 for D (5 bases). Trimming left V 5 bases short and J 10 bases short, with 12 bases between. Germline V gene sequence: CDR1 SGHDN, CDR2 FVKESK. The CDR3 loop spans 12 amino acids. The CDR3: CASSSRTGEQFF. The CDR3 bases are TGTGCCAGCAGCTCCCGGACTGGGGAGCAGTTCTTC.

There are a few counts of this clone. The chain carries TRBV7-9 and TRBJ2-5, with D uncertain. With 2 bases removed from V and 2 bases from J, the gap between germline ends came to 6 bases. The CDR3 length is 13 residues. Looked up from germline, CDR1 is SEHNR and CDR2 is FQNEAQ (reference sequence). CDR3 nucleotide sequence: TGTGCCAGCAGCTTATGGCAGCAAGAGACCCAGTACTTC. As protein: CASSLWQQETQYF. Drawing the rest from reference TRBV7-9 and TRBJ2-5, the complete variable domain is DTGVSQNPRHKITKRGQNVTFRCDPISEHNRLYWYRQTLGQGPEFLTYFQNEAQLEKSRLLSDRFSAERPKGSFSTLEIQRTEQGDSAMYLCASSLWQQETQYFGPGTRLLVL.

The chain links TRBV7-2 to TRBJ2-1; possible D gene TRBD1, 8 bases. From germline, CDR1 is SGHTA and CDR2 FQGNSA. Trimming removed 5 bases at V and 0 bases at J, with 14 bases between. The CDR3 runs 16 residues. The CDR3 DNA reads as TGTGCCAGCAGCCTCTACAGGGGGGGCTCCTACAATGAGCAGTTCTTC. This sequence encodes CASSLYRGGSYNEQFF.

The rearrangement uses TRBV18 and TRBJ2-5; 7 bases align to TRBD2. This CDR3 is 13 amino acids long. Germline-derived CDR1 and CDR2 are KGHSH and LQKENI. V trimming: 6 bases; J trimming: 5 bases; junction bases outside the gene matches: 6. CDR3 region: CASSQREPETQYF. CDR3 coding DNA: TGTGCCAGCTCGCAGCGGGAACCGGAGACCCAGTACTTC.

Only a few counts were recorded for this clone. The J gene is TRBJ2-1, the V gene TRBV18; 8 nucleotides match TRBD1. Per the germline V gene, CDR1 is KGHSH and CDR2 is LQKENI. The CDR3 spans 16 residues. V was clipped by 2 bases and J by 4 bases; unmatched bases: 7. The CDR3 DNA is TGTGCCAGCTCACCATTGCACAGGGGGGTGTACAATGAGCAGTTCTTC. Translation gives CASSPLHRGVYNEQFF.

This clone occurred a few times. This chain uses TRBV29-1 with TRBJ1-2; 9 bases line up with TRBD1. The CDR3 runs to 12 residues. The V segment lost 6 bases and the J segment 4 bases; nucleotides outside the gene matches: 3. In germline, CDR1 is SQVTM, CDR2 ANQGSEA. CDR3 loop: CSVGTGSYGYTF. DNA for the CDR3: TGCAGCGTGGGGACAGGGAGCTATGGCTACACCTTC.